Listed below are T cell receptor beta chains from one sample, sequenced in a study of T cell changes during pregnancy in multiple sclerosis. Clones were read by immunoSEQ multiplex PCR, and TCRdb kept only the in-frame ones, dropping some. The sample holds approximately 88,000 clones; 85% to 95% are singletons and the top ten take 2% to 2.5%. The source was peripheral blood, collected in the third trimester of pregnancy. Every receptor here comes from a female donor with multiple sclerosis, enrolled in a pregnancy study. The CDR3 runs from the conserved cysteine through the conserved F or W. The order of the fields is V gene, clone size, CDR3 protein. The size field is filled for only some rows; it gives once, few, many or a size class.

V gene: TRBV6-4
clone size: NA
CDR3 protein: CASSEGGSHEQYF

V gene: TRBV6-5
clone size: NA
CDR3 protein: CASSPSGSSYNEQFF

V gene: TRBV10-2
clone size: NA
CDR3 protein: CASSESRDRVKTQETQYF

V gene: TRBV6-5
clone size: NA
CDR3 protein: CASSFFGGGQPQHF

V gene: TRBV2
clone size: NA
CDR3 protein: CASTPGPETQYF

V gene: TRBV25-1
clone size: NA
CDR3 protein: CASSDNPGTGPGETQYF

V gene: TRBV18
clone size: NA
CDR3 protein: CASSPPTGYRNEQFF

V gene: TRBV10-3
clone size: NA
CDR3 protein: CAIRAGLFDTEAFF

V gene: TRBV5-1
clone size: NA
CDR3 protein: CASSSGASGRGQETQYF

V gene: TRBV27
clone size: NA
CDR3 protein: CASSYRTGTYEQYF

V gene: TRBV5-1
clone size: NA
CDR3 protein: CASSSGLAGLDTQYF

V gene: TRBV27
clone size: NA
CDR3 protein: CASSTGTSGDNEQFF

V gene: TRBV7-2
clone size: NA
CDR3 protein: CASSPSYSNQPQHF

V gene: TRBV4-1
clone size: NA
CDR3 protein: CASSQDGVGTGLAEAFF

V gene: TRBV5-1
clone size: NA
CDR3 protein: CASSLGSLTGEQFF

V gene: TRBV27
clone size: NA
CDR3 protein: CASSELAGSLDEQYF

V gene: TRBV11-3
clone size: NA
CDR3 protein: CASSGRRGLREPQHF

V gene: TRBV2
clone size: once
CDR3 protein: CASSDSRDTEAFF

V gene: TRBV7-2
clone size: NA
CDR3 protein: CASSRRAEGKNIQYF

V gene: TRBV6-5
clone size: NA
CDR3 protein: CASSLQGKTSYEQYF

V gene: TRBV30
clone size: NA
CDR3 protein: CAWSEGQTYEQYF

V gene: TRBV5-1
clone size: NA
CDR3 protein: CASSITPLGLRNTEAFF

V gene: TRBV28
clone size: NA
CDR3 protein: CASSQRTSGSIEQFF

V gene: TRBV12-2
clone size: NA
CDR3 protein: CASRLRGRGSSGANVLTF

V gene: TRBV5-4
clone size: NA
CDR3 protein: CASSLGLSTEAFF

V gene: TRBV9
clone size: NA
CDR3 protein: CASSSGTGHGYTF

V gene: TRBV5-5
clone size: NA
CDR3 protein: CASSSSATISYNEQFF

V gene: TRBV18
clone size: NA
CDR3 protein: CASSPEPPTGLPNYGYTF

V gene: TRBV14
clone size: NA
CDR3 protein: CASSIAGVRETQYF

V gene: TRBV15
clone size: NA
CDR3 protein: CATSRDWASGSGGELFF

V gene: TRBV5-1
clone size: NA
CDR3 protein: CASSLDRNTEAFF

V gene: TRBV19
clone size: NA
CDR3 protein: CASSIGGNYGYTF

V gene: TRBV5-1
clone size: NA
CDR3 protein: CASSRGAGGDTQYF

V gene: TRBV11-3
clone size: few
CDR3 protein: CASSNRLGTEAFF

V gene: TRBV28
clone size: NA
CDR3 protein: CASSLDRVITEAFF

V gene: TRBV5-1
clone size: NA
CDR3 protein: CASSLGGRTSYEQYF

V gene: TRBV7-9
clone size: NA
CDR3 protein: CASSLPTLGTSNYNEQFF

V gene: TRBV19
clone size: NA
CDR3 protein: CASSMGGLRASYNEQFF

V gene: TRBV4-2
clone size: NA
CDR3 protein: CASSQESGPGETQYF

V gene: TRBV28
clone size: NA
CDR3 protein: CASSYPGITSGSYEQYF

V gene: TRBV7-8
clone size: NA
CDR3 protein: CASSFQPRQPQHF

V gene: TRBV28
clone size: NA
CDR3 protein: CASTRGGNTIYF

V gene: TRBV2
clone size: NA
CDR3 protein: CASRGTSGRRHEQFF

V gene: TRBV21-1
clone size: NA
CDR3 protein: CASSKAKQIRSYEQYF

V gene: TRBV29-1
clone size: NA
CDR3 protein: CSVETENTDTQYF

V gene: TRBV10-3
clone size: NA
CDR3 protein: CASSGVSGANVLTF

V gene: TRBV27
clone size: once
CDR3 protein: CASSRSDSYNEQFF

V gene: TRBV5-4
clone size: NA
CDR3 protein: CASTLAGGQETQYF